Listed below are T cell receptor beta chains from one sample, sequenced in a study of blood T cell repertoires in COVID-19. Libraries were prepared by immunoSEQ multiplex PCR; TCRdb keeps only in-frame clonotypes and omits some of them. This sample has roughly 160,000 clones, with 86% found just once. The sample was peripheral blood. All receptors come from a man over 45 with active or convalescent COVID-19. Each CDR3 is given with its conserved first and last residue. A D gene is named only where the DNA matches it firmly. Rows give clone size only sometimes, using once, few, many, or a class for an expanded clone.

>TRBV18|TRBJ1-2|TRBD1|-
CASSPRTGGDYGYTF
>TRBV5-1|TRBJ2-7|-|-
CASSLEVQGTPYEQYF
>TRBV12-3/TRBV12-4|TRBJ2-7|-|-
CASRLGSAYEQYF
>TRBV2|TRBJ2-1|-|-
CASSDSVYNEQFF
>TRBV11-2|TRBJ2-7|-|-
CASSNRRLRTASYEQYF
>TRBV5-4|TRBJ2-7|TRBD2|-
CASSQTSAYSYEQYF
>TRBV9|TRBJ2-1|TRBD2|-
CASSGSRSSGSLDEQFF
>TRBV9|TRBJ1-6|TRBD1|-
CASSGTGYNSPLHF
>TRBV9|TRBJ1-1|-|-
CASSVVAANTEAFF
>TRBV15|TRBJ1-1|TRBD1|once
CATSRSPQGATTEAFF
>TRBV6-1|TRBJ1-4|-|few
CASSEALRRANEKLFF
>TRBV2|TRBJ1-1|-|-
CASSGQGLVSPTEAFF
>TRBV7-3|TRBJ2-3|TRBD2|-
CASSSGLEADTQYF
>TRBV19|TRBJ2-2|TRBD1|-
CASSHNRGINTGELFF
>TRBV4-3|TRBJ2-1|-|-
CASSQEGLYDSEQFF
>TRBV27|TRBJ1-5|TRBD1|-
CASSLIGTGGYSNQPQHF
>TRBV4-2|TRBJ2-2|-|once
CASSLDTNTGELFF
>TRBV29-1|TRBJ2-6|-|-
CSVGQSGANVLTF
>TRBV12-3/TRBV12-4|TRBJ1-2|-|-
CASRSQGGGGYTF
>TRBV25-1|TRBJ1-2|TRBD1|-
CASRPGGADYGYTF
>TRBV3-1/TRBV3-2|TRBJ1-6|-|-
CASSPTGETPLHF
>TRBV7-9|TRBJ2-5|-|-
CASSLLEGGRQETQYF
>TRBV27|TRBJ1-6|TRBD1|-
CASRRRQGDNSPLHF
>TRBV7-9|TRBJ2-5|-|few
CASSQAETQYF
>TRBV2|TRBJ2-2|TRBD2|-
CANKAGVTGELFF
>TRBV18|TRBJ1-1|-|once
CASSPTSTEAFF
>TRBV23-1|TRBJ1-1|TRBD1|-
CASSQSFLGDRGVLAFF
>TRBV7-2|TRBJ2-1|TRBD2|-
CASRPGLAVVNEQFF
>TRBV27|TRBJ1-5|TRBD1|few
CASSRTDRGRGNQPQHF
>TRBV4-1|TRBJ2-2|-|few
CASSQDGLASGELFF
>TRBV7-3|TRBJ1-2|-|-
CASSLMNSRGYTF